This TCR beta chain was recovered during a study of identical twins. Study-wide findings and caveats: Invariant MAIT and iNKT cells could partly confound zero-insertion analyses.

TCRdb reprocessed the 5' RACE reads with MiXCR, giving one entry per CDR3 protein. Among fewer than 500,000 distinct CDR3 sequences listed, approximately 24% were seen once. This clonotype was seen a handful of times. Its antigen is currently unknown. These same data were also listed under a study on T cells expressing NK-cell markers. As that study records: One of eight sequenced donors was HCMV-seronegative; the other seven were seropositive.

Sequenced material: CD4+ T cells sorted from blood. This TCR was sampled from a woman younger than 35 in good health.

CDR3 bases: TGTGCCACCTCGAGTAGCACAAAAGAGACCCAGTACTTC. This encodes CATSSSTKETQYF. V is TRBV5-4 and J is TRBJ2-5; D remains ambiguous. Trimming pared 9 bases from V and 3 bases from J, leaving 15 bases between. Germline loops: CDR1 SGHNT, CDR2 YYREEE (reference sequence). This CDR3 region has 13 residues.